These 12 T cell receptor beta chains share one sample of origin, sequenced in a study of T cell responses to AZD1222 COVID-19 vaccine. The table came from immunoSEQ multiplex PCR; TCRdb's copy has only in-frame clones and leaves some out. The sample lists 65,000 to 70,000 clones; 80% to 90% were seen once. The sample consisted of peripheral blood, taken 28 days after the second AZD1222 dose. The receptors originated from an adult who received the AZD1222 COVID-19 vaccine.

The chain recombines TRBV10-1 with TRBJ2-3; 8 nucleotides align to TRBD1. In germline, CDR1 is WNHNN, CDR2 SYGVQD (reference sequence). Trimming cost V 8 bases and J 0 bases; bases outside gene matches: 4. This CDR3 has 14 amino acids. The CDR3 region is CASGQGASTDTQYF. CDR3 coding DNA: TGCGCCAGCGGTCAGGGGGCCAGCACAGATACGCAGTATTTT.

This clone was detected a few times. The chain is built from TRBV7-8 and TRBJ2-7, with 9 bases fitting TRBD1. The CDR3 consists of 14 residues. V was clipped by 5 bases and J by 4 bases; unmatched bases: 6. Germline CDR1 and CDR2: SGHVS and FQNEAQ. CDR3 sequence: CASSGRDREYEQYF. The CDR3 nucleotides are TGTGCCAGCAGCGGCCGGGACAGGGAATACGAGCAGTACTTC.

The rearrangement joins TRBV7-2 to TRBJ1-1; no clear D gene. Germline values: CDR1 SGHTA, CDR2 FQGNSA. The CDR3 has 11 residues. With 4 bases removed from V and 8 bases from J, the gap between germline ends came to 8 bases. CDR3 nucleotides: TGTGCCAGCAGCTCCCAATTCGAAGCTTTCTTT. Its translation: CASSSQFEAFF.

The J gene is TRBJ1-1, the V gene TRBV11-2; 7 bases align to TRBD1. There are 13 residues in the CDR3. Germline CDR1 is SGHAT and CDR2 is FQNNGV. The trim removed 8 bases at V and 3 bases at J, leaving 6 bases unmatched. CDR3 loop: CASRETGHTEAFF. The DNA of the CDR3 is TGTGCCAGCCGAGAGACAGGGCACACTGAAGCTTTCTTT.

The chain combines TRBV2 with TRBJ2-6; D is ambiguous. Germline V gene data show CDR1 as SNHLY and CDR2 as FYNNEI. This CDR3 contains 12 residues. Trimming removed 6 bases at V and 4 bases at J, with 4 bases between. This CDR3 is CASSLGANVLTF. DNA of the CDR3: TGTGCCAGCAGCTTAGGGGCCAACGTCCTGACTTTC. The variable domain in full, completed from reference TRBV2 and TRBJ2-6, reads EPEVTQTPSHQVTQMGQEVILRCVPISNHLYFYWYRQILGQKVEFLVSFYNNEISEKSEIFDDQFSVERPDGSNFTLKIRSTKLEDSAMYFCASSLGANVLTFGAGSRLTVL.

The J gene is TRBJ2-1, the V gene TRBV5-4; 7 bases are a match to TRBD2. The V gene end was trimmed by 0 bases and the J gene end by 3 bases; junction bases not matched to a gene: 18. The CDR3 covers 20 residues. Germline CDR1 SGHNT, CDR2 YYREEE (reference sequence). CDR3: CASSLDLMGGGRLLYNEQFF. Here the CDR3 DNA reads TGTGCCAGCAGCTTGGATTTGATGGGCGGGGGACGTCTTCTCTACAATGAGCAGTTCTTC.

The gene calls are TRBV7-6 and TRBJ2-3, with D maybe TRBD1 (5 bases). CDR3 length: 15 residues. V lost 5 bases, J lost 1 base, and 13 bases lay in between. Germline V gene sequence: CDR1 SGHVS, CDR2 FNYEAQ. Here the CDR3 reads CASSPIQVRTDTQYF. The DNA for the CDR3 is TGTGCCAGCAGCCCAATACAGGTGCGCACAGATACGCAGTATTTT.

This sequence joins TRBV5-4 and TRBJ2-5, with TRBD1 matching 7 bases. CDR3 length: 15 residues. Germline-derived CDR1 and CDR2 are SGHNT and YYREEE (reference sequence). After removal of 1 base from V and 3 bases from J, the junction contained 6 bases not matched to a gene. The CDR3, as DNA: TGTGCCAGCAGCTTGACCACCGGGACAGAAGAGACCCAGTACTTC. This gives the protein CASSLTTGTEETQYF.

The chain is built from TRBV15 and TRBJ1-3; no clear D gene. This CDR3 comprises 16 residues. V was clipped by 0 bases and J by 0 bases, with 9 bases between them. CDR1 is LNHNV and CDR2 is YYDKDF in the germline V gene (reference sequence). In DNA form, the CDR3 reads TGTGCCACCAGCAGAGATAAGGGAAGCTCTGGAAACACCATATATTTT. Its translation is CATSRDKGSSGNTIYF.

This sequence joins TRBV6-5 and TRBJ2-7; 10 bases are shared with TRBD1. Per the germline V gene, CDR1 is MNHEY and CDR2 is SVGAGI. The CDR3 runs 15 residues. J was trimmed by 5 bases and V by 2 bases; bases with no gene match: 6. CDR3: CASSYLGTGVDEQYF. The CDR3 DNA reads TGTGCCAGCAGTTACCTCGGGACAGGGGTAGACGAGCAGTACTTC.

This clone was observed a handful of times. The chain couples TRBV19 to TRBJ1-2, with no clear D. The CDR3 loop spans 13 amino acids. Trimming removed 9 bases from V and 0 bases from J, with 11 bases in between. Germline CDR1 is LNHDA and CDR2 is SQIVND (reference sequence). CDR3 in amino acids: CASTRSSNYGYTF. The CDR3 DNA follows: TGTGCCAGCACCAGATCTTCTAACTATGGCTACACCTTC.

The chain couples TRBV19 to TRBJ2-2; 7 positions agree with TRBD1. CDR3 length: 15 residues. CDR1 and CDR2 from the germline V gene are LNHDA and SQIVND (reference sequence). The V gene end was trimmed by 4 bases and the J gene end by 7 bases; junction bases not matched to a gene: 9. The CDR3 sequence: CASSTPRQGDGELFF. CDR3 nucleotides: TGTGCCAGTAGTACCCCAAGACAGGGCGACGGGGAGCTGTTTTTT.